The TCR beta chain under discussion was sequenced for a study of cytomegalovirus exposure and HLA in healthy donors. Trimming left V 0 bases short and J 5 bases short, with 10 bases between. CDR3 length: 15 amino acids. Germline V lookup: CDR1 LNHNV, CDR2 YYDKDF (reference sequence). In regard to this clone: What it recognizes is unknown.

Amplification used 60 Vbeta primers and 13 Jbeta primers. Method: immunoSEQ multiplex PCR; TCRdb's copy keeps in-frame clones and lacks some. The sample gives about 110,000 clones, approximately 86% of which show up once; approximately 2% is in the top ten. Study-level points and caveats: In a later analysis, TCR beta V- and J-gene trimming was associated with a missense DCLRE1C variant.

The sample taken for sequencing was PBMCs. V usage is TRBV15 and J usage is TRBJ1-4, with unresolved D. This sequence originates from a man in his forties or fifties in good health and CMV-seronegative. The CDR3 reads CATSRDPGENEKLFF. The CDR3 bases are TGTGCCACCAGCAGAGATCCTGGAGAGAATGAAAAACTGTTTTTT.